The 14 T cell receptor beta chains given below trace back to one sample, sequenced in a study of OX40 agonist ivuxolimab in advanced cancers. TCRdb keeps only in-frame clones here, not all; method: immunoSEQ multiplex PCR. The table records more than 55,000 clones, 79% of them present only once. Specimen: CD4+ or CD8+ T cells sorted from blood, collected in a trial of the OX40 agonist ivuxolimab. The receptors were gathered from an adult with an advanced solid tumor such as melanoma, head and neck, liver or kidney cancer.

The chain links TRBV7-2 to TRBJ1-3; 7 positions agree with TRBD1. The germline V gene encodes CDR1 SGHTA and CDR2 FQGNSA. With 5 bases clipped from V and 8 bases from J, the junction kept 3 bases outside the gene matches. This CDR3 region has 12 residues. The CDR3: CASSTTGHTIYF. CDR3 bases: TGTGCCAGCAGCACGACAGGGCACACCATATATTTT.

V and J are TRBV19 and TRBJ2-1, with 8 bases matching TRBD2. Germline V CDR1 and CDR2: LNHDA, SQIVND (reference sequence). J was trimmed by 6 bases and V by 5 bases; bases with no gene match: 9. The CDR3 extends over 15 amino acids. Written as DNA, the CDR3 is TGTGCCAGTAGTTCCGGGGGGGCCGGCGTCAATGAGCAGTTCTTC. The encoded protein is CASSSGGAGVNEQFF.

This sequence joins TRBV4-1 and TRBJ2-1; 8 bases fit TRBD1. This CDR3 has 16 amino acids. CDR1 and CDR2 (germline): MGHRA, YSYEKL. J lost 1 base, V lost 4 bases, and 6 bases had no gene match. CDR3 nucleotides: TGCGCCAGCAGCCGAACAGGGGGTCCATCCTACAATGAGCAGTTCTTC. As protein: CASSRTGGPSYNEQFF.

This chain joins TRBV6-4 and TRBJ2-1, with D possibly being TRBD2 (6 bases). This CDR3 has 20 residues. Deletions cut 0 bases from V and 3 bases from J, with 24 bases between. Per germline, CDR1 MRHNA and CDR2 SNTAGT. CDR3 in amino acids: CASSDSIGGGATVGYNEQFF. Written as DNA, the CDR3 is TGTGCCAGCAGTGACTCGATTGGTGGCGGGGCGACGGTAGGCTACAATGAGCAGTTCTTC.

This sequence joins TRBV5-5 and TRBJ2-7; maybe TRBD2 (5 bases). V lost 4 bases, J lost 7 bases, and 15 bases lay in between. CDR3 length: 13 amino acids. Germline CDR1 SGHKS, CDR2 YYEKEE (reference sequence). CDR3 DNA: TGTGCCAGCAGCCCCCTGAGGGCGTGGGAGCAGTACTTC. It encodes CASSPLRAWEQYF. Filled out from reference TRBV5-5 and TRBJ2-7, the complete variable domain reads DAGVTQSPTHLIKTRGQQVTLRCSPISGHKSVSWYQQVLGQGPQFIFQYYEKEERGRGNFPDRFSARQFPNYSSELNVNALLLGDSALYLCASSPLRAWEQYFGPGTRLTVT.

The genes are TRBV15 and TRBJ1-2; 9 bases map to TRBD1. The CDR3 has 15 residues. The trim removed 1 base at V and 5 bases at J, leaving 5 bases unmatched. The germline V gene has CDR1 LNHNV and CDR2 YYDKDF (reference sequence). Here the CDR3 DNA reads TGTGCCACCAGCAGAGGGGACAGGGTTCAGTATGGCTACACCTTC. Its protein is CATSRGDRVQYGYTF.

J is TRBJ2-7 and V is TRBV13, with TRBD1 identical over 11 bases. With V trimmed by 5 bases and J by 4 bases, 7 bases remained unmatched. The CDR3 is made up of 15 amino acids. Germline CDR1 reads PRHDT; CDR2 reads FYEKMQ (reference sequence). CDR3 loop: CASSTLGQGAYEQYF. DNA for the CDR3: TGTGCCAGCAGCACACTAGGACAGGGGGCATACGAGCAGTACTTC.

The gene calls are TRBV5-1 and TRBJ2-2, with 10 bases matching TRBD2. This CDR3 has 16 residues. Germline assignment: CDR1 SGHRS and CDR2 YFSETQ. V lost 4 bases, J lost 6 bases, and 9 bases stayed unmatched. The CDR3 loop is CASSVSGTSVAGELFF. The CDR3 bases are TGCGCCAGCAGCGTGTCCGGGACTAGCGTCGCCGGGGAGCTGTTTTTT.

V and J are TRBV7-2 and TRBJ2-5; the D is unclear. Trimming stripped 5 bases from V and 5 bases from J, with 21 bases between. The CDR3 contains 16 residues. The germline gives CDR1 SGHTA, CDR2 FQGNSA. CDR3 sequence (DNA): TGTGCCAGCAGCGCCAGCGTCGGAGTTCCGACGGAGACCCAGTACTTC. As protein: CASSASVGVPTETQYF.

J is TRBJ1-2 and V is TRBV4-3; no reliable D call. The germline V gene has CDR1 LGHNA and CDR2 YSLEER. Trimming pared 1 base from V and 8 bases from J, leaving 11 bases between. There are 13 residues in the CDR3. The CDR3 nucleotides are TGCGCCAGCAGCCAAGGAGGGTCGGGGGGCTACACCTTC. Its translation: CASSQGGSGGYTF.

V gene TRBV5-1 combines with J gene TRBJ1-1; the D is unclear. Trimming took 9 bases from V and 0 from J, leaving 12 bases between them. The CDR3 covers 13 residues. Germline V CDR1 and CDR2: SGHRS, YFSETQ. This chain's CDR3 is CATSNGVNTEAFF. The CDR3 DNA reads as TGCGCCACATCTAATGGGGTGAACACTGAAGCTTTCTTT.

J is TRBJ2-1 and V is TRBV6-5; D uncertain. There are 16 residues in the CDR3. Germline CDR1 MNHEY, CDR2 SVGAGI. The V end lost 0 bases, the J end lost 8 bases, and 17 bases lay between the germline ends. The CDR3 here is CASSYSIWGSTDEQFF. For the CDR3, the DNA is TGTGCCAGCAGTTACTCGATATGGGGTAGCACGGATGAGCAGTTCTTC.

The chain carries TRBV4-1 and TRBJ2-7; 9 bases align to TRBD1. Germline V CDR1 and CDR2: MGHRA, YSYEKL. V lost 1 base, J lost 7 bases, and 8 bases stayed unmatched. This CDR3 is built from 15 residues. CDR3 DNA: TGCGCCAGCAGCCAAGTCCGTGACAGGGGGGGTGAGCAGTACTTC. Its translation: CASSQVRDRGGEQYF.

The V call is TRBV11-2, the J call TRBJ2-6; a weak D match, TRBD1 (5 bases). Germline values: CDR1 SGHAT, CDR2 FQNNGV. V was cut by 3 bases and J by 4 bases, with 7 bases left in between. This CDR3 is 14 amino acids long. CDR3 protein: CASSFKGGANVLTF. In DNA, the CDR3 is TGTGCCAGCAGCTTCAAGGGGGGGGCCAACGTCCTGACTTTC.